These 12 T cell receptor beta chains were sequenced from one sample in a study of CD8 T cells in ankylosing spondylitis. Via MiXCR, TCRdb re-called the 5' RACE reads, giving one row per CDR3 protein. This table holds 200,000 or so distinct CDR3 sequences, 15% to 20% found once. What was sequenced was blood, either unsorted or a sorted T cell fraction (not recorded which). The receptors shown here come from a male donor under 30 with ankylosing spondylitis or in good health (not recorded which).

V usage is TRBV28 and J usage is TRBJ1-4, with 8 bases matching TRBD1. The CDR3 spans 14 residues. Germline V gene lookup returns CDR1 MDHEN and CDR2 SYDVKM. The J segment lost 7 bases and the V segment lost 7 bases, leaving 8 bases of the junction unmatched. Here the CDR3 reads CASTGDRGGEKLFF. The CDR3 DNA follows: TGTGCCAGCACCGGCGACAGGGGCGGTGAAAAACTGTTTTTT. The full variable domain, its missing parts supplied by reference TRBV28 and TRBJ1-4, is DVKVTQSSRYLVKRTGEKVFLECVQDMDHENMFWYRQDPGLGLRLIYFSYDVKMKEKGDIPEGYSVSREKKERFSLILESASTNQTSMYLCASTGDRGGEKLFFGSGTQLSVL.

This clonotype came up many times. The V gene is TRBV20-1, the J gene TRBJ1-1, with D uncertain. This CDR3 is 13 amino acids long. The V and J ends lost 1 base and 3 bases respectively, with 9 bases between them. Germline lookup yields CDR1 DFQATT and CDR2 SNEGSKA (reference sequence). In DNA, the CDR3 is TGCAGTGCTAGAGCCTACCTGGACACTGAAGCTTTCTTT. Its translation: CSARAYLDTEAFF.

This clonotype has ten or more counts. The genes are TRBV5-6 and TRBJ1-5; D is unclear. Trimming took off 4 bases at V and 1 base at J, with 9 bases between the two ends. The CDR3 spans 14 residues. CDR1 SGHDT and CDR2 YYEEEE come from the germline V gene. The CDR3 reads CASSRPGSNQPQHF. For the CDR3, the DNA is TGTGCCAGCAGCCGACCCGGGAGCAATCAGCCCCAGCATTTT.

This clonotype was observed at least ten times. CDR3 protein: CASSEEGTPYVETQYF. The CDR3 DNA follows: TGCGCCAGCAGTGAGGAAGGGACTCCCTACGTAGAGACCCAGTACTTC. V is TRBV10-2 and J is TRBJ2-5, with D perhaps TRBD2 (6 bases). The CDR3 runs to 16 residues. Germline assignment: CDR1 WSHSY and CDR2 SAAADI. Trimming shortened V by 2 bases and J by 4 bases, and 17 bases separated the two germline ends.

This clonotype was observed a handful of times. The J gene is TRBJ2-7, the V gene TRBV6-5, with D possibly being TRBD1 (6 bases). V lost 6 bases and J 0 bases, leaving 12 bases between the germline ends. The germline V gene encodes CDR1 MNHEY and CDR2 SVGAGI. The CDR3 runs to 14 residues. The CDR3 spells CASRITGSSYEQYV. CDR3 in DNA: TGTGCCAGCAGGATCACAGGGAGCTCCTACGAGCAGTACGTC.

This clonotype has at least ten counts. This rearrangement joins TRBV29-1 to TRBJ1-4, with no clear D. Germline CDR1 reads SQVTM; CDR2 reads ANQGSEA. This CDR3 spans 10 amino acids. Trimming cost V 5 bases and J 6 bases, with 4 bases left between them. As DNA, the CDR3 is TGCAGCGTTCTCGATGAAAAACTGTTTTTT. It specifies CSVLDEKLFF.

Many counts were recorded for this clonotype. This chain joins TRBV5-1 and TRBJ1-4; the D is unclear. Germline values: CDR1 SGHRS, CDR2 YFSETQ. V was shortened by 5 bases and J by 8 bases, with 13 bases between the two germline ends. The CDR3 runs 13 residues. The chain's CDR3 is CASRPTIGEKLFF. The CDR3 DNA reads TGCGCCAGCAGACCAACGATAGGGGAAAAACTGTTTTTT.

The sample holds one count of this clonotype. The V call is TRBV14, the J call TRBJ2-1, with 12 positions matching TRBD2. After removal of 4 bases from V and 5 bases from J, the junction contained 12 bases not matched to a gene. This CDR3 is 18 amino acids long. The germline V gene has CDR1 SGHDN and CDR2 FVKESK. In nucleotides, the CDR3 is TGTGCCAGCAGCCTAACTAGCGGGAGGACCAGGTTCGACAATGAGCAGTTCTTC. It specifies CASSLTSGRTRFDNEQFF.

There are many counts of this clonotype. This chain uses TRBV12-3 or TRBV12-4 with TRBJ2-1; 7 nucleotides agree with TRBD1. The CDR3 is made up of 15 amino acids. Trimming cost V 5 bases and J 4 bases; bases outside gene matches: 8. The CDR3: CASSQGVQGYNEQFF. CDR3 bases: TGTGCCAGCAGTCAGGGGGTTCAGGGTTACAATGAGCAGTTCTTC.

This clonotype was seen ten or more times. The rearrangement uses TRBV5-5 and TRBJ2-7, with TRBD1 matching 10 bases. The CDR3 sequence is 16 residues long. Per germline, CDR1 SGHKS and CDR2 YYEKEE (reference sequence). Trimming at V came to 4 bases and at J to 2 bases, leaving 9 bases not matched to a gene. The CDR3 here is CASSAPGTGDPYEQYF. DNA of the CDR3: TGTGCCAGCAGCGCCCCCGGGACAGGGGATCCCTACGAGCAGTACTTC.

The table lists this clonotype with many counts. This chain connects TRBV10-3 to TRBJ2-7; TRBD2 agrees at 8 bases. Germline CDR1 reads ENHRY; CDR2 reads SYGVKD. The CDR3 has 15 residues. Trimming at V came to 0 bases and at J to 6 bases, leaving 7 bases not matched to a gene. CDR3 in amino acids: CAISESGTRSSEQYV. In nucleotides, the CDR3 is TGTGCCATCAGTGAGTCTGGGACTAGGAGTTCCGAGCAGTACGTC.

This clonotype came up a few times. The rearrangement joins TRBV20-1 to TRBJ1-1; 8 bases agree with TRBD1. CDR3 length: 12 amino acids. Trimming at V came to 3 bases and at J to 5 bases, leaving 2 bases not matched to a gene. Germline lookup yields CDR1 DFQATT and CDR2 SNEGSKA (reference sequence). The CDR3 spells CSARGQVTEAFF. For the CDR3, the DNA is TGCAGTGCTAGGGGACAGGTAACTGAAGCTTTCTTT.